These T cell receptor beta chains were read from a single sample in a study of cytomegalovirus exposure and HLA in healthy donors. Assay used: immunoSEQ multiplex PCR; TCRdb lists only in-frame clones, some missing. The sample records roughly 170,000 clones, 75% to 85% being singletons. The sample comprised PBMCs. The source is a woman under 40 in good health and CMV-seropositive. Both conserved end residues are part of each CDR3.

cdr3_aa v_call
CASISFVNTEAFF TRBV28
CASSYGGTSGYNEQFF TRBV5-4
CASSLEAYTYNEQFF TRBV7-9
CASSFEGGPGYEQYF TRBV7-8
CASILDRPNRPQHF TRBV6-1
CASSQDRASGRVEQFF TRBV4-2
CASSGGRVYNEQFF TRBV10-2
CASSLAGPLAATTDTQYF TRBV11-2
CAATGGNYGYTF TRBV10-3
CASSFTSGRAGGETQYF TRBV5-1
CASSPLRDRVWDTGELFF TRBV18
CASSQLLGLAGGNEQFF TRBV4-3